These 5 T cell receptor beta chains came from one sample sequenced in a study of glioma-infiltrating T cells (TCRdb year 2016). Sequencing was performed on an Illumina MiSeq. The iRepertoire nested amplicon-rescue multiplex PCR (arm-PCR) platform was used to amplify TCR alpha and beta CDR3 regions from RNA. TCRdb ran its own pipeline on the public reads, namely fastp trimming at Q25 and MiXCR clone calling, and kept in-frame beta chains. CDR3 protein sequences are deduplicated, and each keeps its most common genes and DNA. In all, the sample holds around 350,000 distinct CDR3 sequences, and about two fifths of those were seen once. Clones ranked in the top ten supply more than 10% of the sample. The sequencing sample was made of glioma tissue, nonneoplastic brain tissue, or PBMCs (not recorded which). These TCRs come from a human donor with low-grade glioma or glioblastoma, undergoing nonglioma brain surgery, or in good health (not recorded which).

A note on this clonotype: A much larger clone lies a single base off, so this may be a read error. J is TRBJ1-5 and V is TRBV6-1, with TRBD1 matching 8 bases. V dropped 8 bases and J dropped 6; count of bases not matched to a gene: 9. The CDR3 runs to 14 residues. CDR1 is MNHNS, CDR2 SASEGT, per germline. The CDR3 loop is CASGRQGCGQPQHF. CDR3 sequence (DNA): TGTGCCAGCGGACGACAGGGGTGTGGTCAGCCCCAGCATTTT.

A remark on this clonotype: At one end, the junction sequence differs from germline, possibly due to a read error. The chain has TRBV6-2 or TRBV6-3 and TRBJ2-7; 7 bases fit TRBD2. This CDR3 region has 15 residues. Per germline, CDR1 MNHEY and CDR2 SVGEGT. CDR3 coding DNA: TGTGCCAGCAGTTACTCGGCTAGCGGCCTCTACAAGCAGTGCTTC. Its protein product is CASSYSASGLYKQCF.

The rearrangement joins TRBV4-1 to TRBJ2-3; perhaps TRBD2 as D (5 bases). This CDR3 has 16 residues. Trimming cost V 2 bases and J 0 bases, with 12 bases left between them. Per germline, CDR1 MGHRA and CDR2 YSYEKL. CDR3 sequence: CASSQKAAASTDTQYF. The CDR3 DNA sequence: TGCGCCAGCAGCCAAAAAGCAGCGGCTAGCACAGATACGCAGTATTTT.

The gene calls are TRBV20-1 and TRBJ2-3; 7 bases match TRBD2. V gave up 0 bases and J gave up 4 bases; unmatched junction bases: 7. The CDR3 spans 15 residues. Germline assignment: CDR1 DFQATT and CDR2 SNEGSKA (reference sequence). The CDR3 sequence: CSARDLLGGADTQYF. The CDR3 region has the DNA TGCAGTGCTAGAGATTTGCTGGGAGGGGCAGATACGCAGTATTTT.

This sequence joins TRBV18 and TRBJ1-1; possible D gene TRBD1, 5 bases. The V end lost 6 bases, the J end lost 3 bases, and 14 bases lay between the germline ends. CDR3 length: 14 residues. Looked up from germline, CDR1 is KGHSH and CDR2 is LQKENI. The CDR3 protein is CASSPAGRDTEAFF. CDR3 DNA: TGTGCCAGCTCCCCCGCGGGCAGGGACACTGAAGCTTTCTTT.